The sequence of this T cell receptor (beta chain) was determined in a study of OX40 agonist ivuxolimab in advanced cancers. The wider study: Melanoma, hepatocellular carcinoma, head and neck or renal cell cancer occurred in dose-escalation patients.

The CDR3 runs to 14 residues. In germline, CDR1 is SGDLS, CDR2 YYNGEE. V was clipped by 5 bases and J by 0 bases, with 12 bases between them. This clone has only a few counts. Profiling relied on immunoSEQ multiplex PCR, and the TCRdb table lists in-frame clones only, not all of them. The table includes some 27,000 clones, roughly 80% detected once. The sequence was obtained from an adult with an advanced solid tumor such as melanoma, head and neck, liver or kidney cancer. Source: CD4+ or CD8+ T cells sorted from blood, taken in a trial of the OX40 agonist ivuxolimab. The chain combines TRBV9 with TRBJ2-7; D ambiguous. CDR3 loop: CASSPGYDSYEQYF. The DNA of the CDR3 is TGTGCCAGCAGTCCTGGCTACGACTCCTACGAGCAGTACTTC.